The 16 T cell receptor beta chains in this list originate from one sample, sequenced in a study of blood T cell repertoires in COVID-19. Repertoires were generated with immunoSEQ multiplex PCR, while TCRdb's copy carries only in-frame clones and drops some. The sample carries under 400,000 clones, about nine tenths recorded once. Specimen: PBMCs or T cells enriched from blood (not recorded which). These receptors were collected from a woman aged 25 to 39 who had been exposed to COVID-19.

The CDR3: CASSEQGIYNEQFF. CDR3 DNA: TGTGCCAGCAGTGAACAGGGGATCTACAATGAGCAGTTCTTC. The chain uses TRBV2 and TRBJ2-1; tentative D call: TRBD1 (6 bases). CDR1 is SNHLY and CDR2 is FYNNEI in the germline V gene. The CDR3 totals 14 residues. V was trimmed by 2 bases and J by 3 bases, leaving 8 bases between them.

The V gene is TRBV5-1, the J gene TRBJ1-1; a possible D gene is TRBD1 (5 bases). Trimming left V 0 bases short and J 6 bases short, with 12 bases between. The CDR3 loop spans 14 amino acids. Germline-derived CDR1 and CDR2 are SGHRS and YFSETQ. CDR3 sequence reads: CASSLDWGVAEAFF. CDR3 DNA sequence: TGCGCCAGCAGCTTGGATTGGGGGGTTGCTGAAGCTTTCTTT. Full variable domain (rest looked up from reference TRBV5-1 and TRBJ1-1): KAGVTQTPRYLIKTRGQQVTLSCSPISGHRSVSWYQQTPGQGLQFLFEYFSETQRNKGNFPGRFSGRQFSNSRSEMNVSTLELGDSALYLCASSLDWGVAEAFFGQGTRLTVV.

The chain recombines TRBV5-5 with TRBJ2-6; 7 bases line up with TRBD1. This CDR3 comprises 18 residues. Germline loops: CDR1 SGHKS, CDR2 YYEKEE (reference sequence). Trimming cost V 4 bases and J 0 bases; bases outside gene matches: 10. CDR3 amino acids: CASSPGQVRFSGANVLTF. The CDR3 DNA follows: TGTGCCAGCAGCCCAGGACAGGTTCGCTTCTCTGGGGCCAACGTCCTGACTTTC.

This chain uses TRBV5-1 with TRBJ2-1; tentatively, D is TRBD2 (5 bases). The V gene's germline CDR1 is SGHRS and CDR2 YFSETQ. The germline V and J ends were trimmed by 2 bases and 7 bases, with 16 bases remaining between them. The CDR3 has 15 residues. The CDR3 sequence is CASSLGLVPTNEQFF. The CDR3 DNA is TGCGCCAGCAGCTTAGGACTGGTACCAACTAATGAGCAGTTCTTC.

The rearrangement uses TRBV29-1 and TRBJ2-7; D is perhaps TRBD2 (5 bases). Germline values: CDR1 SQVTM, CDR2 ANQGSEA. The CDR3 consists of 14 residues. Deletions cut 4 bases from V and 7 bases from J, with 20 bases between. The CDR3 coding sequence is TGCAGCGTTGCACCGGGATTGACTGTCTCTGAGCAGTACTTC. It codes for CSVAPGLTVSEQYF.

The chain has TRBV9 and TRBJ1-6; D remains ambiguous. This CDR3 region has 16 residues. V lost 4 bases to trimming and J lost 1 base, with 12 bases between them. The germline CDR1 and CDR2 sequences are SGDLS and YYNGEE. CDR3 in amino acids: CASSPRVESYNSPLHF. As DNA, the CDR3 is TGTGCCAGCAGCCCCCGTGTTGAGTCCTATAATTCACCCCTCCACTTT.

V usage is TRBV14 and J usage is TRBJ2-1; tentative D call: TRBD1 (7 bases). Germline V gives CDR1 SGHDN, CDR2 FVKESK. The CDR3 extends over 18 amino acids. V dropped 4 bases and J dropped 4 bases, with 23 bases sitting between them. The CDR3 protein is CASSRNFGGTATYNEQFF. CDR3 nucleotide sequence: TGTGCCAGCAGCCGAAACTTCGGAGGGACAGCAACTTACAATGAGCAGTTCTTC.

V is TRBV2 and J is TRBJ1-5, with D possibly being TRBD1 (6 bases). Germline V gene data show CDR1 as SNHLY and CDR2 as FYNNEI. Trimming stripped 5 bases from V and 4 bases from J, with 15 bases between. The CDR3 runs to 15 residues. CDR3 region: CASSKTRDNNQPQHF. Written as DNA, the CDR3 is TGTGCCAGCAGTAAAACCCGGGACAATAATCAGCCCCAGCATTTT.

This chain links TRBV30 with TRBJ2-1; TRBD2 aligns across 8 bases. V lost 5 bases and J lost 3; bases outside the gene matches: 6. The germline gives CDR1 GTSNPN, CDR2 SVGIG (reference sequence). CDR3 size: 14 residues. This CDR3 is CAWAGTSHYNEQFF. CDR3 DNA: TGTGCCTGGGCCGGGACTAGTCACTACAATGAGCAGTTCTTC.

This rearrangement joins TRBV21-1 to TRBJ1-6; the table names TRBD1, a call not compared with the DNA. TRBV21-1 is reported as a pseudogene. The CDR3 has 15 amino acids. The CDR3 spells CASSKTVQPICPLHF. CDR3 coding DNA: TGTGCCAGCAGCAAAACGGTACAGCCTATATGCCCCCTCCACTTT.

V and J are TRBV19 and TRBJ2-7; 9 bases line up with TRBD2. The V segment lost 9 bases and the J segment 1 base; nucleotides outside the gene matches: 13. Germline loops: CDR1 LNHDA, CDR2 SQIVND (reference sequence). The CDR3 extends over 16 amino acids. The CDR3 reads CASRNSGRSGSYEQYF. CDR3 sequence (DNA): TGTGCCAGCCGGAATAGCGGGAGAAGCGGGTCCTACGAGCAGTACTTC.

The chain recombines TRBV7-9 with TRBJ2-7, with D possibly TRBD1 on 5 matching bases. V lost 1 base and J 2 bases, leaving 21 bases between the germline ends. The CDR3 is 18 amino acids. Per germline, CDR1 SEHNR and CDR2 FQNEAQ (reference sequence). The CDR3: CASSLGGNRPRITYEQYF. The CDR3 DNA is TGTGCCAGCAGCTTAGGTGGGAACAGGCCCCGTATCACCTACGAGCAGTACTTC. The whole variable domain, remainder taken from reference TRBV7-9 and TRBJ2-7, is DTGVSQNPRHKITKRGQNVTFRCDPISEHNRLYWYRQTLGQGPEFLTYFQNEAQLEKSRLLSDRFSAERPKGSFSTLEIQRTEQGDSAMYLCASSLGGNRPRITYEQYFGPGTRLTVT.

The chain joins TRBV6-5 to TRBJ1-2, with D possibly matching TRBD1 (6 bases). The CDR3 has 13 amino acids. Germline V CDR1 and CDR2: MNHEY, SVGAGI. Trimming shortened V by 5 bases and J by 0 bases, and 7 bases separated the two germline ends. This CDR3 reads CASSRDTNYGYTF. CDR3 in DNA: TGTGCCAGCAGTCGGGACACTAACTATGGCTACACCTTC.

V is TRBV7-9 and J is TRBJ2-7, with 9 bases lining up with TRBD1. V trimming: 6 bases; J trimming: 11 bases; junction bases outside the gene matches: 8. The CDR3 consists of 12 residues. Germline-derived CDR1 and CDR2 are SEHNR and FQNEAQ (reference sequence). This chain's CDR3 is CASSRSGTGKYF. CDR3 nucleotide sequence: TGTGCCAGCAGTCGATCCGGGACAGGGAAGTACTTC.

The chain joins TRBV20-1 to TRBJ2-1; D is perhaps TRBD2 (6 bases). V dropped 5 bases and J dropped 10 bases, with 12 bases sitting between them. The length of the CDR3 is 11 residues. Germline V gene sequence: CDR1 DFQATT, CDR2 SNEGSKA (reference sequence). This CDR3 is CSAPTRWEQFF. In nucleotides, the CDR3 is TGCAGTGCTCCGACTAGATGGGAGCAGTTCTTC.

The V and J genes are TRBV11-2 and TRBJ1-2, with 9 bases fitting TRBD1. The CDR3 totals 13 residues. V dropped 2 bases and J dropped 14; count of bases not matched to a gene: 9. Germline CDR1 and CDR2: SGHAT and FQNNGV. The CDR3 nucleotides read TGTGCCAGCAGCTTACACCTAATCGGGACAGGGACCTTC. Residues: CASSLHLIGTGTF.